The 32 T cell receptor beta chains below come from one sample, sequenced in a study of T cell responses to AZD1222 COVID-19 vaccine. Sequencing was performed with immunoSEQ multiplex PCR; in TCRdb, only in-frame clones are kept and a portion is missing. The sample lists 75,000 to 100,000 clones; nearly 90% were seen once. The input for sequencing was peripheral blood, taken on day 0 of AZD1222 vaccination. The receptors here all came from an adult in good health.

The chain carries TRBV4-2 and TRBJ2-1; TRBD2 agrees at 8 bases. CDR1 and CDR2 (germline): LGHNA, YNFKEQ. Trimming cost V 0 bases and J 1 base; bases outside gene matches: 5. The CDR3 extends over 17 amino acids. DNA of the CDR3: TGTGCCAGCAGCCAAGATGTGACGGGGGGGTCCTACAATGAGCAGTTCTTC. Translated: CASSQDVTGGSYNEQFF.

The chain employs TRBV7-2 and TRBJ1-1; tentatively, D is TRBD1 (6 bases). CDR1 SGHTA and CDR2 FQGNSA come from the germline V gene. V was clipped by 1 base and J by 2 bases, with 11 bases between them. This CDR3 is built from 15 residues. The CDR3 reads CASSLGGTPNTEAFF. The CDR3 DNA follows: TGTGCCAGCAGCTTAGGAGGGACACCAAACACTGAAGCTTTCTTT.

V usage is TRBV2 and J usage is TRBJ2-2; 9 nucleotides line up with TRBD2. The V segment lost 3 bases and the J segment 6 bases; nucleotides outside the gene matches: 8. Germline V gives CDR1 SNHLY, CDR2 FYNNEI. The CDR3 contains 16 residues. The DNA for the CDR3 is TGTGCCAGCAGTGACGGGACTAGCTCCGACGCCGGGGAGCTGTTTTTT. Amino acids: CASSDGTSSDAGELFF.

The J gene is TRBJ1-3, the V gene TRBV30, with D tentatively TRBD1 (6 bases). The V gene lost 2 bases and the J gene lost 0 bases, with 8 bases spanning the gap. Germline CDR1 and CDR2: GTSNPN and SVGIG (reference sequence). The CDR3 totals 14 residues. DNA of the CDR3: TGTGCCTGGAGTCTGGACAGCTCTGGAAACACCATATATTTT. Translation gives CAWSLDSSGNTIYF.

V gene TRBV5-1 combines with J gene TRBJ1-1, with TRBD1 as a possible D gene (6 bases). The V gene lost 1 base and the J gene lost 3 bases, with 13 bases spanning the gap. This CDR3 comprises 15 residues. Germline V gene data show CDR1 as SGHRS and CDR2 as YFSETQ. The DNA for the CDR3 is TGCGCCAGCAGCTTGAGGGGGTCTTGGGACACTGAAGCTTTCTTT. This encodes CASSLRGSWDTEAFF.

V is TRBV14 and J is TRBJ1-2; unclear D gene. Germline lookup yields CDR1 SGHDN and CDR2 FVKESK. CDR3 length: 14 amino acids. Trimming stripped 1 base from V and 8 bases from J, with 14 bases between. CDR3 region: CASSQGSQSDGYTF. As DNA, the CDR3 is TGTGCCAGCAGCCAAGGCTCCCAGAGTGACGGCTACACCTTC. The full variable domain, rest sourced from reference TRBV14 and TRBJ1-2, is EAGVTQFPSHSVIEKGQTVTLRCDPISGHDNLYWYRRVMGKEIKFLLHFVKESKQDESGMPNNRFLAERTGGTYSTLKVQPAELEDSGVYFCASSQGSQSDGYTFGSGTRLTVV.

The genes are TRBV27 and TRBJ1-5; unclear D gene. There are 14 residues in the CDR3. Germline CDR1 MNHEY, CDR2 SMNVEV (reference sequence). Trimming shortened V by 0 bases and J by 5 bases, and 8 bases separated the two germline ends. CDR3 sequence: CASSLSWQDQPQHF. CDR3 DNA: TGTGCCAGCAGTTTATCGTGGCAGGATCAGCCCCAGCATTTT.

This clone has only a few counts. The genes are TRBV6-2 or TRBV6-3 and TRBJ1-5, with no clear D. The CDR3 sequence is 15 residues long. V shed 6 bases and J shed 4 bases, with 16 bases lying between them. The V gene's germline CDR1 is MNHEY and CDR2 SVGEGT. The CDR3 is CASRPRPLGNQPQHF. Here the CDR3 DNA reads TGTGCCAGCAGGCCTCGACCCCTCGGGAATCAGCCCCAGCATTTT.

The chain recombines TRBV9 with TRBJ2-7; 8 bases agree with TRBD2. J gave up 3 bases and V 0 bases, and 5 bases lay outside the gene matches. The CDR3 has 15 amino acids. Per germline, CDR1 SGDLS and CDR2 YYNGEE. The CDR3: CASSVAGGMNYEQYF. DNA for the CDR3: TGTGCCAGCAGCGTAGCGGGGGGGATGAACTACGAGCAGTACTTC.

V usage is TRBV4-1 and J usage is TRBJ1-2, with 7 positions matching TRBD1. This CDR3 region has 15 residues. The germline CDR1 and CDR2 sequences are MGHRA and YSYEKL. The J segment lost 3 bases and the V segment lost 1 base, leaving 5 bases of the junction unmatched. CDR3 DNA sequence: TGCGCCAGCAGCCAAGCCAGGGGGAGGGACTATGGCTACACCTTC. Amino acids: CASSQARGRDYGYTF.

The chain recombines TRBV30 with TRBJ1-6; D unresolved. V dropped 3 bases and J dropped 1 base, with 4 bases sitting between them. Germline CDR1 GTSNPN, CDR2 SVGIG (reference sequence). This CDR3 is 13 amino acids long. DNA of the CDR3: TGTGCCTGGAGGGTTTCCTATAATTCACCCCTCCACTTT. It translates to CAWRVSYNSPLHF.

J is TRBJ1-4 and V is TRBV7-8; D ambiguous. Germline CDR1 SGHVS, CDR2 FQNEAQ. This CDR3 spans 14 amino acids. Trimming cost V 5 bases and J 3 bases, with 10 bases left between them. The chain's CDR3 is CASSQQLANEKLFF. The CDR3 nucleotides are TGTGCCAGCAGCCAACAGCTAGCTAATGAAAAACTGTTTTTT. The full variable domain, in which reference TRBV7-8 and TRBJ1-4 provide the parts outside the CDR3, is GAGVSQSPRYKVAKRGQDVALRCDPISGHVSLFWYQQALGQGPEFLTYFQNEAQLDKSGLPSDRFFAERPEGSVSTLKIQRTQQEDSAVYLCASSQQLANEKLFFGSGTQLSVL.

This rearrangement joins TRBV7-3 to TRBJ2-3; 13 bases map to TRBD2. This CDR3 has 19 amino acids. Looked up from germline, CDR1 is SGHTA and CDR2 is FQGTGA. The ends lost 0 bases at V and 0 bases at J; junction bases unmatched: 6. The CDR3 region is CASSLTATSGGPSTDTQYF. Here the CDR3 DNA reads TGTGCCAGCAGCTTAACAGCGACTAGCGGGGGGCCTAGCACAGATACGCAGTATTTT.

This clone appeared a single time. The gene calls are TRBV24-1 and TRBJ2-6; D may correspond to TRBD1 or TRBD2 (5 bases each). This CDR3 spans 20 amino acids. CDR1 and CDR2 from the germline V gene are KGHDR and SFDVKD. V gave up 0 bases and J gave up 3 bases, with 20 bases separating them. This CDR3 reads CATSDLDGTSEAFGANVLTF. CDR3 nucleotides: TGTGCCACCAGTGATTTGGATGGGACGTCGGAAGCGTTTGGGGCCAACGTCCTGACTTTC.

The chain combines TRBV30 with TRBJ1-4; weak D call: TRBD1 (6 bases). The CDR3 length is 14 residues. Trimming pared 0 bases from V and 8 bases from J, leaving 13 bases between. The germline V gene has CDR1 GTSNPN and CDR2 SVGIG (reference sequence). CDR3 protein: CAWSVQGTGEKLFF. The CDR3 nucleotides read TGTGCCTGGAGTGTACAGGGAACAGGGGAAAAACTGTTTTTT. The full variable domain, completed using reference TRBV30 and TRBJ1-4, is SQTIHQWPATLVQPVGSPLSLECTVEGTSNPNLYWYRQAAGRGLQLLFYSVGIGQISSEVPQNLSASRPQDRQFILSSKKLLLSDSGFYLCAWSVQGTGEKLFFGSGTQLSVL.

The CDR3 sequence is CASSEALGVTGVYTEAFF. CDR3 bases: TGTGCCAGCAGTGAAGCTCTAGGCGTGACAGGGGTTTACACTGAAGCTTTCTTT. The genes are TRBV6-1 and TRBJ1-1; 8 nucleotides line up with TRBD1. The V gene end was trimmed by 0 bases and the J gene end by 3 bases; junction bases not matched to a gene: 12. CDR1 and CDR2 from the germline V gene are MNHNS and SASEGT. This CDR3 region has 18 residues.

The chain combines TRBV11-2 with TRBJ1-1; TRBD1 matches at 8 bases. The CDR3 totals 13 residues. Germline lookup yields CDR1 SGHAT and CDR2 FQNNGV. The trim removed 5 bases at V and 4 bases at J, leaving 3 bases unmatched. CDR3 residues: CASSAQGGTEAFF. CDR3 DNA sequence: TGTGCCAGCAGCGCACAGGGGGGCACTGAAGCTTTCTTT.

The rearrangement joins TRBV6-4 to TRBJ1-1; 7 bases are shared with TRBD1. Trimming at V came to 5 bases and at J to 4 bases, leaving 4 bases not matched to a gene. Germline assignment: CDR1 MRHNA and CDR2 SNTAGT. The CDR3 extends over 13 amino acids. CDR3 region: CASSQGDGTEAFF. The CDR3 nucleotides are TGTGCCAGCAGTCAGGGGGATGGCACTGAAGCTTTCTTT.

The J gene is TRBJ1-1, the V gene TRBV4-1; 8 bases map to TRBD1. The CDR3 loop spans 11 amino acids. Germline V gives CDR1 MGHRA, CDR2 YSYEKL. Trimming took 8 bases from V and 10 from J; bases not matched to a gene: 6. The CDR3 is CASSFGQGAFF. The CDR3 region has the DNA TGCGCCAGCTCTTTCGGACAGGGAGCTTTCTTT.

The genes are TRBV30 and TRBJ1-2; TRBD1 matches at 7 bases. The V gene's germline CDR1 is GTSNPN and CDR2 SVGIG (reference sequence). The CDR3 loop spans 14 amino acids. Trimming cost V 3 bases and J 6 bases; bases outside gene matches: 10. The CDR3 DNA reads TGTGCCTGGAGGAATCACAGGGGTACGGATGGCTACACCTTC. Its translation is CAWRNHRGTDGYTF.

The chain joins TRBV7-9 to TRBJ2-3, with D perhaps matching TRBD2 (5 bases). CDR3 size: 15 residues. The V end lost 4 bases, the J end lost 4 bases, and 15 bases lay between the germline ends. Per the germline V gene, CDR1 is SEHNR and CDR2 is FQNEAQ (reference sequence). The CDR3 sequence is CASSSRTDAADTQYF. CDR3 DNA: TGTGCCAGCAGCTCACGGACTGATGCTGCAGATACGCAGTATTTT.

The chain has TRBV2 and TRBJ2-1; 9 bases are shared with TRBD1. Germline lookup yields CDR1 SNHLY and CDR2 FYNNEI. V lost 3 bases to trimming and J lost 7 bases; unmatched junction nucleotides: 7. This CDR3 contains 15 residues. The CDR3 coding sequence is TGTGCCAGCAGTGATCCGGGACAGGGTCGAAATGAGCAGTTCTTC. Encoded protein: CASSDPGQGRNEQFF. The variable domain in full, with the rest retrieved from reference TRBV2 and TRBJ2-1, is EPEVTQTPSHQVTQMGQEVILRCVPISNHLYFYWYRQILGQKVEFLVSFYNNEISEKSEIFDDQFSVERPDGSNFTLKIRSTKLEDSAMYFCASSDPGQGRNEQFFGPGTRLTVL.

About this clone itself: Compared with germline, one end of the junction differs, possibly owing to a read error. The chain is built from TRBV5-1 and TRBJ2-7; D might be TRBD1 (6 bases). The CDR3 extends over 12 amino acids. The germline V gene encodes CDR1 SGHRS and CDR2 YFSETQ. CDR3 protein: CASSPEPGQRVF. In nucleotides, the CDR3 is TGCGCCAGCAGCCCAGAGCCGGGACAAAGGGTCTTC.

Remarks on this clone: Other DNA sequences within the sample encode an identical CDR3. The chain has TRBV2 and TRBJ1-3, with 7 bases identical to TRBD1. The CDR3 consists of 14 residues. Trimming removed 6 bases from V and 2 bases from J; junction bases left unmatched: 4. The germline CDR1 and CDR2 sequences are SNHLY and FYNNEI. The CDR3 DNA reads TGTGCCAGCAGAGACAGGGTCGCTGGAAACACCATATATTTT. The encoded protein is CASRDRVAGNTIYF.

The rearrangement uses TRBV19 and TRBJ1-2; 8 bases match TRBD1. This CDR3 region has 16 residues. Germline CDR1 reads LNHDA; CDR2 reads SQIVND (reference sequence). With 7 bases clipped from V and 6 bases from J, the junction kept 16 bases outside the gene matches. The CDR3 DNA sequence: TGTGCCAGTACTCAAATCGTGACAGGGGAGGTTCATGGCTACACCTTC. Its protein is CASTQIVTGEVHGYTF.

This chain uses TRBV5-8 with TRBJ1-5; TRBD1 matches at 7 bases. The CDR3 has 15 residues. V dropped 2 bases and J dropped 5; count of bases not matched to a gene: 7. Germline-derived CDR1 and CDR2 are SGHTS and YDEGEE. The CDR3 DNA sequence: TGTGCCAGCAGCTTACTCACACAGGGGCATCAGCCCCAGCATTTT. This sequence encodes CASSLLTQGHQPQHF.

V gene TRBV9 combines with J gene TRBJ1-4; D remains ambiguous. Trimming pared 0 bases from V and 8 bases from J, leaving 11 bases between. The CDR3 is 14 amino acids. Germline CDR1 reads SGDLS; CDR2 reads YYNGEE. The CDR3 here is CASSVAPYREKLFF. The CDR3 DNA reads TGTGCCAGCAGCGTAGCCCCGTATAGGGAAAAACTGTTTTTT.

This chain joins TRBV4-1 and TRBJ1-2; D may be TRBD1 (6 bases). The CDR3 is 15 residues long. Trimming shortened V by 2 bases and J by 3 bases, and 13 bases separated the two germline ends. Looked up from germline, CDR1 is MGHRA and CDR2 is YSYEKL. CDR3 region: CASSQSDSLYYGYTF. The CDR3 DNA is TGCGCCAGCAGCCAATCGGACAGTCTATACTATGGCTACACCTTC.

This clone appeared a few times. The rearrangement links TRBV7-2 to TRBJ1-1; D uncertain. Looked up from germline, CDR1 is SGHTA and CDR2 is FQGNSA. The ends were cut back, 6 bases at V and 1 base at J, with 12 bases in the middle. This CDR3 comprises 14 residues. CDR3 nucleotides: TGTGCCAGCAGTTTCGGTTCCGCGAACACTGAAGCTTTCTTT. Protein product: CASSFGSANTEAFF.

This clone was seen a handful of times. The genes are TRBV6-2 or TRBV6-3 and TRBJ2-1; 10 nucleotides agree with TRBD2. Trimming removed 0 bases from V and 7 bases from J; junction bases left unmatched: 9. In germline, CDR1 is MNHEY, CDR2 SVGEGT. The CDR3 runs 17 residues. CDR3 DNA: TGTGCCAGCAGTTACTCGAAGCGGGGGGGCAGTCGGAATGAGCAGTTCTTC. Its protein is CASSYSKRGGSRNEQFF.

The CDR3 reads CASSQVPGTGGDETQYF. In DNA, the CDR3 is TGCGCCAGCAGCCAGGTCCCCGGGACAGGTGGTGATGAGACCCAGTACTTC. The chain joins TRBV5-1 to TRBJ2-5; 8 bases line up with TRBD1. Germline V gene sequence: CDR1 SGHRS, CDR2 YFSETQ. This CDR3 has 17 amino acids. J was trimmed by 5 bases and V by 4 bases; bases with no gene match: 16. Full variable domain (remainder filled in from reference TRBV5-1 and TRBJ2-5): KAGVTQTPRYLIKTRGQQVTLSCSPISGHRSVSWYQQTPGQGLQFLFEYFSETQRNKGNFPGRFSGRQFSNSRSEMNVSTLELGDSALYLCASSQVPGTGGDETQYFGPGTRLLVL.

The V call is TRBV3-1 (or the pseudogene TRBV3-2), the J call TRBJ2-5, with TRBD2 matching over 10 bases. J lost 5 bases, V lost 2 bases, and 14 bases had no gene match. Per germline, CDR1 LGHDT and CDR2 YNNKEL (reference sequence). The CDR3 has 18 amino acids. CDR3: CASSQSWGSGGPGETQYF. The CDR3, as DNA: TGTGCCAGCAGCCAATCGTGGGGTAGCGGGGGGCCGGGGGAGACCCAGTACTTC.